This TCR beta chain was identified during a study of blood T cell repertoires in COVID-19. Study context: PBMCs, B-cell-depleted T cells, or T cells provided the cDNA or gDNA that made up the material.

A few counts support this clone. The germline V gene encodes CDR1 SGHTS and CDR2 YDEGEE. The V end lost 1 base, the J end lost 0 bases, and 12 bases lay between the germline ends. This CDR3 comprises 16 residues. Original analysis: For nucleated cells, counts were estimated from reference gene primer amplification. Some clones are missing from TCRdb's copy, which holds only in-frame ones; the method was immunoSEQ multiplex PCR. The DNA gave D and trimming, while V, J and clone size come from that table. The sample includes some 180,000 clones, 83% of them seen just once. This sequence originates from a woman aged 70-85 years who had recovered from COVID-19. The chain joins TRBV5-8 to TRBJ2-3, with D possibly matching TRBD1 (6 bases). The source material was peripheral blood. CDR3 nucleotides: TGTGCCAGCAGCTTGTGGGACAACCCTAGCACAGATACGCAGTATTTT. This codes for CASSLWDNPSTDTQYF.